This T cell receptor (beta chain) was captured by sequencing in a study of blood T cell repertoires in COVID-19 (dated by TCRdb to 2020 to 2021). At the level of the whole study: Collaborator samples came from the United States, Italy and Spain and covered acute and convalescent phases of COVID-19. The prospective study material was composed of cDNA or gDNA derived from T cells, B-cell-depleted T cells, or PBMCs. Subjects who had been exposed to COVID-19, were actively infected with it, or had recovered from it provided the deeply sampled blood TCRbeta repertoires that made up the dataset. The repertoires were released in a freely available public database intended as a resource for research on the immune response to SARS-CoV-2. The samples were drawn from two sources: the first 160 participants of the ongoing ImmuneRACE study, and about 1,300 subjects contributed by 6 global collaborators. Sample metadata almost always included a de-identified subject ID, COVID-19 status, age in years and sex. Where available, HLA class I and class II types were taken from metadata supplied by the sample provider and were not determined by assay-based typing. Results the study describes overall, beyond this receptor: The amount of clinical and demographic metadata varied by source and participant and was provided uncurated.

Each collaborating institution followed its own protocols to collect whole blood in K2EDTA tubes. For TCRbeta analysis, collaborator samples were shipped as frozen whole blood, as isolated PBMCs, or as DNA extracted from either sample type. The immunoSEQ Assay, a bias-controlled multiplex PCR, was used to amplify TCRbeta CDR3 regions from genomic DNA. On the authors' methods: Nucleated cell counts per sample were estimated from amplification of reference gene primers within the assay. Sequence reads were collapsed and filtered to measure the absolute abundance of every unique TCRbeta CDR3 rearrangement. For each sample, productive Simpson clonality was calculated by taking the square root of Simpson's diversity index across productive rearrangements. The table was pulled from immuneACCESS by TCRdb, which kept in-frame rearrangements only. Such tables lose some clones; where checked, under half of the loss comes from unresolved V genes, and the rest has no known cause. V and J calls and clone size come straight from that table; D and trimming were deduced from the DNA. The sample table shows 37,000 or so clones, and 88% are seen once. About 12% of the sample belongs to the ten largest clones.

Taken from cysteine to phenylalanine, the CDR3 has 12 residues. Of all the DNA, just the CDR3 is kept, 36 bases in frame from base 1. CDR1 and CDR2 (SEHNR, FQNEAQ) derive from the germline V gene (reference sequence). V lost 5 bases and J lost 11 bases; the stretch between them is 12 bases long. On this clone: Its antigen is unknown. No quality values exist for individual bases; no much larger clone is one base distant.

This chain is built from TRBV7-9 and TRBJ1-4; no D segment can be confidently identified. This sequence was found in a man between 60 and 75 years old with active COVID-19. What was sequenced was peripheral blood. The DNA reads as follows: TGTGCCAGCAGCCTGACTACGGGGAAACTGTTTTTT. The translation is CASSLTTGKLFF.